The rows below give T cell receptor beta chains drawn from one sample of a study of T cell repertoires in cytomegalovirus infection. TCRdb re-called the reads through MiXCR, storing one row per CDR3 protein. The table lists around 540,000 distinct CDR3 sequences, more than 30% of them singletons. Antigens for these TCRs are unknown. Specimen: cultured PBMCs, collected from culture after CMV antigen stimulation. The receptors stem from a human donor in good health (CMV status not recorded). Some clones in this sample may be carry-over from other donors' samples. The CDR3 runs from the conserved cysteine through the conserved F or W. Each record gives: D gene, J gene, clone size, V gene, CDR3 length, CDR3 protein, CDR3 DNA. A D gene is named only where the DNA matches it firmly. Some rows mark clone size as missing; the rest say once, few, many or name a class of expanded clone.

TRBD2 | TRBJ2-7 | . | TRBV29-1 | 14 | CSVVRAGLNYEQYF | TGCAGCGTTGTTCGAGCGGGGTTAAACTACGAGCAGTACTTC
. | TRBJ2-5 | . | TRBV6-5 | 15 | CASSGQDTRTETQYF | TGTGCCAGCAGTGGGCAGGACACTCGAACCGAGACCCAGTACTTC
. | TRBJ1-1 | . | TRBV6-5 | 14 | CASSYSGQGTEAFF | TGTGCCAGCAGTTACTCCGGGCAGGGGACTGAAGCTTTCTTT
. | TRBJ2-2 | . | TRBV28 | 13 | CASWTLGTGELFF | TGTGCCAGCTGGACTTTGGGGACCGGGGAGCTGTTTTTT
TRBD1 | TRBJ2-3 | . | TRBV28 | 15 | CASSKGTGGPDTQYF | TGTGCCAGCAGTAAGGGGACAGGGGGCCCAGATACGCAGTATTTT
TRBD2 | TRBJ2-1 | few | TRBV7-2 | 15 | CASSQRLAGGYEQFF | TGTGCCAGCAGCCAGCGACTAGCGGGAGGGTATGAGCAGTTCTTC
. | TRBJ2-1 | . | TRBV4-3 | 15 | CASSQDRTRGDEQFF | TGCGCCAGCAGCCAAGATCGGACTAGGGGGGACGAGCAGTTCTTC
TRBD1 | TRBJ1-1 | . | TRBV28 | 14 | CASSNRGRNTEAFF | TGTGCCAGCAGTAACAGGGGGCGGAACACTGAAGCTTTCTTT
. | TRBJ2-3 | . | TRBV27 | 15 | CASTRGGASTDTQYF | TGTGCCAGCACCCGAGGGGGGGCTAGCACAGATACGCAGTATTTT
. | TRBJ2-1 | few | TRBV12-3/TRBV12-4 | 16 | CASSPQVLAMDNEQFF | TGTGCCAGCAGCCCACAGGTTCTAGCTATGGACAATGAGCAGTTCTTC
. | TRBJ2-1 | many | TRBV7-2 | 16 | CASSTPPGTRSSEQFF | TGTGCCAGCAGCACACCTCCCGGGACACGGAGTAGTGAGCAGTTCTTC
. | TRBJ2-7 | . | TRBV12-3/TRBV12-4 | 15 | CASSLALPDSYEQYF | TGTGCCAGCAGTTTAGCGCTCCCGGACAGCTACGAGCAGTACTTC
. | TRBJ2-1 | . | TRBV12-3/TRBV12-4 | 14 | CASSPSPGRDEQFF | TGTGCCAGCAGTCCATCTCCGGGACGGGATGAGCAGTTCTTC
. | TRBJ2-6 | . | TRBV19 | 17 | CASSKSGMGSGANVLTF | TGTGCCAGTAGTAAGTCAGGGATGGGCTCTGGGGCCAACGTCCTGACTTTC
TRBD2 | TRBJ2-1 | . | TRBV9 | 15 | CASSVVASGPNEQFF | TGTGCCAGCAGCGTGGTGGCTAGCGGTCCCAATGAGCAGTTCTTC
. | TRBJ2-7 | once | TRBV11-1 | 13 | CASSPDRNYEQYF | TGTGCCAGCAGCCCCGACAGGAACTACGAGCAGTACTTC
TRBD1 | TRBJ1-4 | many | TRBV7-9 | 15 | CASSKRQGDGEKLFF | TGTGCCAGCAGCAAGAGACAGGGGGACGGTGAAAAACTGTTTTTT
TRBD1 | TRBJ1-5 | . | TRBV7-9 | 13 | CASSSGGSQPQHF | TGTGCCAGCAGCTCAGGGGGCTCTCAGCCCCAGCATTTT
. | TRBJ1-3 | few | TRBV4-1 | 19 | CASSHLMRGTGKGGNTIYF | TGCGCCAGCAGCCATCTCATGAGGGGCACAGGGAAGGGTGGAAACACCATATATTTT
TRBD1 | TRBJ2-5 | . | TRBV7-9 | 16 | CASSLPRQGEWMTQYF | TGTGCCAGCAGCCTACCCCGACAGGGAGAATGGATGACCCAGTACTTC
TRBD2 | TRBJ2-1 | few | TRBV6-2/TRBV6-3 | 18 | CASSFLLAGSVLLNEQFF | TGTGCCAGCAGTTTCCTACTAGCGGGGTCAGTCTTGTTGAATGAGCAGTTCTTC
. | TRBJ1-3 | once | TRBV24-1 | 15 | CATSGETNSGNTIYF | TGTGCCACCAGTGGCGAGACAAACTCTGGAAACACCATATATTTT
. | TRBJ1-2 | few | TRBV11-2 | 13 | CASSLAENYGYTF | TGTGCCAGCAGCTTAGCAGAGAACTATGGCTACACCTTC
. | TRBJ2-2 | . | TRBV12-3/TRBV12-4 | 15 | CASSLRQRNTGELFF | TGTGCCAGCAGTTTACGCCAGCGTAACACCGGGGAGCTGTTTTTT
. | TRBJ1-4 | . | TRBV6-2/TRBV6-3 | 16 | CASRRGTSATNEKLFF | TGTGCCAGCAGACGCGGGACCTCCGCAACTAATGAAAAACTGTTTTTT
TRBD2 | TRBJ2-1 | many | TRBV6-2/TRBV6-3 | 16 | CASLRGTSGRGNEQFF | TGTGCCAGCCTGCGAGGGACTAGCGGGAGAGGTAATGAGCAGTTCTTC
. | TRBJ2-7 | . | TRBV14 | 13 | CASSRLRSREQYF | TGTGCCAGCAGTCGACTCCGATCCCGCGAGCAGTACTTC
. | TRBJ1-2 | . | TRBV6-1 | 13 | CASSPNEVYGYTF | TGTGCCAGCAGCCCAAACGAGGTCTATGGCTACACCTTC
TRBD1 | TRBJ2-3 | . | TRBV2 | 14 | CASRRDSSTDTQYF | TGTGCCAGCAGGAGGGACAGTAGCACAGATACGCAGTATTTT